These 9 T cell receptor beta chains were sequenced from one sample in a study of naive and memory T cell subsets. Ligated cDNA underwent four rounds of PCR with nested alpha and beta constant region primers and SP2. TCRdb re-analysed the 5' RACE reads in MiXCR, keeping a single row per CDR3 protein. The data show about 62,000 distinct CDR3 sequences, around 8% seen once. The library had UMIs added by 3' ligation of an oligonucleotide to TCR cDNA. Every receptor here comes from a female donor in good health.

This clonotype was seen many times. This chain uses TRBV6-2 or TRBV6-3 with TRBJ1-5; 7 bases match TRBD1. The germline V gene encodes CDR1 MNHEY and CDR2 SVGEGT. The V and J ends lost 6 bases and 10 bases, in that order; junction bases with no gene match: 3. CDR3 length: 11 residues. The CDR3: CASSQGEPQHF. The CDR3 DNA sequence: TGTGCCAGCAGCCAGGGGGAACCCCAGCATTTT.

The chain is built from TRBV7-2 and TRBJ2-3, with D perhaps TRBD1 (6 bases). The V end was cut by 4 bases, the J end by 2 bases, with 16 bases between. The CDR3 extends over 16 amino acids. Germline CDR1 reads SGHTA; CDR2 reads FQGNSA. The CDR3 protein is CASSSNRVSNTDTQYF. In DNA, the CDR3 is TGTGCCAGCAGCTCAAACAGGGTTTCGAACACAGATACGCAGTATTTT.

The chain has TRBV25-1 and TRBJ2-7; 9 bases are a match to TRBD1. The CDR3 covers 17 residues. Unmatched junction bases numbered 7, after V lost 1 base and J lost 0 bases. Germline V lookup: CDR1 MGHDK, CDR2 SYGVNS. In DNA, the CDR3 is TGTGCCAGCAGTGAATGGGGACAGGGTATCGCCTCCTACGAGCAGTACTTC. This sequence encodes CASSEWGQGIASYEQYF.

In this sample, this clonotype turned up many times. The gene calls are TRBV10-3 and TRBJ1-1; D is unclear. The CDR3 length is 14 residues. V was cut by 4 bases and J by 1 base, with 10 bases left in between. Germline assignment: CDR1 ENHRY and CDR2 SYGVKD. The CDR3 DNA reads TGTGCCATCAGTGGGGAGGGCGGGAACACTGAAGCTTTCTTT. Translating gives CAISGEGGNTEAFF.

The chain is built from TRBV5-6 and TRBJ2-5; D not resolved. CDR3 length equals 16 residues. V was shortened by 1 base and J by 2 bases, with 15 bases between the two germline ends. Germline CDR1 is SGHDT and CDR2 is YYEEEE. The CDR3 loop reads CASSLKGVSSQETQYF. CDR3 DNA: TGTGCCAGCAGCTTGAAGGGCGTATCCTCTCAAGAGACCCAGTACTTC.

This clonotype was detected a few times. The rearrangement uses TRBV19 and TRBJ2-1; D is tentatively TRBD1 or TRBD2 (5 bases each). Germline CDR1 LNHDA, CDR2 SQIVND (reference sequence). Deletions cut 6 bases from V and 2 bases from J, with 20 bases between. The CDR3 contains 17 residues. CDR3: CASRSNPGTEAYNEQFF. Written as DNA, the CDR3 is TGTGCCAGTAGGTCGAACCCCGGGACGGAGGCCTACAATGAGCAGTTCTTC.

This clonotype was seen many times. The gene calls are TRBV11-2 and TRBJ1-2; D unclear. Germline V lookup: CDR1 SGHAT, CDR2 FQNNGV. The CDR3 spans 13 residues. The V gene lost 4 bases and the J gene lost 4 bases, with 10 bases spanning the gap. CDR3 nucleotide sequence: TGTGCCAGCAGCTCTGCAGGAGGCTATGGCTACACCTTC. The encoded protein is CASSSAGGYGYTF.

CDR3 coding DNA: TGCGCCAGCAGCTTGTTCCCGGAGGGTTTATATGGCTACACCTTC. Its translation is CASSLFPEGLYGYTF. The V and J genes are TRBV5-1 and TRBJ1-2; the D is unclear. This CDR3 region has 15 residues. Germline CDR1 SGHRS, CDR2 YFSETQ. The ends were cut back, 1 base at V and 5 bases at J, with 15 bases in the middle. Full variable domain (remainder filled in from reference TRBV5-1 and TRBJ1-2): KAGVTQTPRYLIKTRGQQVTLSCSPISGHRSVSWYQQTPGQGLQFLFEYFSETQRNKGNFPGRFSGRQFSNSRSEMNVSTLELGDSALYLCASSLFPEGLYGYTFGSGTRLTVV.

As to this clonotype: A much larger clone lies a single base off, so this may be a read error. Given the absence of the conserved phenylalanine or tryptophan at the CDR3 end, a read error is likely. The rearrangement joins TRBV29-1 to TRBJ2-7; D may be TRBD1 or TRBD2 (5 bases each). The CDR3 is 16 amino acids. Trimming cost V 4 bases and J 2 bases, with 21 bases left between them. Germline V gene data show CDR1 as SQVTM and CDR2 as ANQGSEA. The CDR3 is CSVVFGSGTAAYEQYS. In nucleotides, the CDR3 is TGCAGCGTTGTTTTTGGGTCCGGGACGGCGGCCTACGAGCAGTACTCC.